The clone carrying this TCR beta chain was seen only once. The germline CDR1 and CDR2 sequences are SGHKS and YYEKEE (reference sequence). The CDR3 runs to 14 residues. Trimming stripped 4 bases from V and 4 bases from J, with 9 bases between. These data originate in a study of OX40 agonist ivuxolimab in advanced cancers. Across the study: At doses from 0.01 to 10 mg/kg, patients were given intravenous ivuxolimab every 2 weeks. Having had anti-PD-1, anti-PD-L1 or anti-CTLA-4 therapy before was allowed, and approximately 40% had some.

Method: immunoSEQ multiplex PCR; TCRdb's copy keeps in-frame clones and lacks some. The table lists 65,000 to 80,000 clones, just over 85% of them singletons. The sequences come from CD4+ or CD8+ T cells sorted from blood, collected in a trial of the OX40 agonist ivuxolimab. V gene TRBV5-5 combines with J gene TRBJ2-6, with a possible D match to TRBD2 (5 bases). This clonotype originated in an adult with an advanced solid tumor such as melanoma, head and neck, liver or kidney cancer. The DNA of the CDR3 is TGTGCCAGCAGCCGAGCGGCGGGGGCCAACGTCCTGACTTTC. It is translated as CASSRAAGANVLTF. The complete variable domain, with remaining parts taken from reference TRBV5-5 and TRBJ2-6, reads DAGVTQSPTHLIKTRGQQVTLRCSPISGHKSVSWYQQVLGQGPQFIFQYYEKEERGRGNFPDRFSARQFPNYSSELNVNALLLGDSALYLCASSRAAGANVLTFGAGSRLTVL.